The clone carrying this T cell receptor (beta chain) was counted between two and nine times. What it binds is unknown. This specimen belongs to a study of beta chain features in type 1 diabetes. Purities over 98% were achieved in all sorted populations. Study conclusions and caveats: Sampled from patients, naive, central memory and Treg TCRB repertoires appeared more similar than those sampled from healthy donors. All four CD4+ subsets from Type 1 diabetes patients carried moderately but significantly shorter TCRB CDR3s.

Losses at the gene ends were 1 base for V and 9 bases for J; bases not matched to a gene: 10. The CDR3 has 14 residues. Germline CDR1 is SGHDT and CDR2 is YYEEEE. Sequencing targeted expressed TCRB transcripts, as all isolated RNA had been reverse transcribed. The study sequenced naive, central memory and regulatory T cell samples to an average of approximately 3.5 million reads. Clones were read by immunoSEQ multiplex PCR, and TCRdb kept only the in-frame ones, dropping some. The sample yields a few hundred thousand clones, over 8.5% seen once. This sequence joins TRBV5-6 and TRBJ2-7; TRBD2 aligns across 7 bases. The TCR comes from a man under 40 with type 1 diabetes. Sequenced input: central memory CD4+ T cells from blood. This CDR3 is CASSLSNFGEGQYF. CDR3 nucleotides: TGTGCCAGCAGCTTGAGTAACTTCGGGGAGGGGCAGTACTTC.